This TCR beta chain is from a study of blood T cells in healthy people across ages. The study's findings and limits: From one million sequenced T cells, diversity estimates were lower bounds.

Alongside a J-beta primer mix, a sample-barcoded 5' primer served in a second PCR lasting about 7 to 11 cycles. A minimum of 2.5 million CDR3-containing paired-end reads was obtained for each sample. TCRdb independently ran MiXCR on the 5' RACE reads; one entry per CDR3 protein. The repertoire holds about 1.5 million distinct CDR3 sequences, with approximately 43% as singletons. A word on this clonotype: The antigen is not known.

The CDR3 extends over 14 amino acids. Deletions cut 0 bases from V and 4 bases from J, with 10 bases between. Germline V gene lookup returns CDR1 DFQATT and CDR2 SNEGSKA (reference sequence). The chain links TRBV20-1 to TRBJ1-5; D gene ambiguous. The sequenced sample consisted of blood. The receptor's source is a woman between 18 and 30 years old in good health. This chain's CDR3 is CSARDLVANQPQHF. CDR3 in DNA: TGCAGTGCTAGAGATCTGGTAGCTAATCAGCCCCAGCATTTT.